These T cell receptor beta chains were read from a single sample in a study of blood T cell repertoires in COVID-19. Sequencing was performed with immunoSEQ multiplex PCR; in TCRdb, only in-frame clones are kept and a portion is missing. This table holds about 160,000 clones, around nine tenths found once. Specimen: peripheral blood. These receptors all stem from a man between 60 and 75 years old with active or convalescent COVID-19. CDR3s include the opening cysteine and the closing phenylalanine or tryptophan. A D gene is named only where the DNA matches it firmly.

V,J,length,D,DNA,CDR3
TRBV9,TRBJ2-1,15,.,TGTGCCAGCAGCGTAGTGGCTGACTCCTACAATGAGCAGTTCTTC,CASSVVADSYNEQFF
TRBV18,TRBJ2-7,15,.,TGTGCCAGCTCACCACCGTCCGGGGGACCCTACGAGCAGTACTTC,CASSPPSGGPYEQYF
TRBV5-1,TRBJ2-3,16,.,TGCGCCAGCAGCCCCGGGGGGCTAGGGGGTCCAGATACGCAGTATTTT,CASSPGGLGGPDTQYF
TRBV7-8,TRBJ2-1,18,TRBD2,TGTGCCAGCAGCCCCCGGGGGGGGTGGGGAACCACCTACAATGAGCAGTTCTTC,CASSPRGGWGTTYNEQFF
TRBV6-2/TRBV6-3,TRBJ1-2,12,.,TGTGCCAGCAGTTCTGACAGAAGTGGCTACACCTTC,CASSSDRSGYTF
TRBV19,TRBJ1-5,15,.,TGTGCCAGTAAAAAACAGGAGGGTAGCAATCAGCCCCAGCATTTT,CASKKQEGSNQPQHF
TRBV5-6,TRBJ1-1,15,TRBD1,TGTGCCAGCAGCTTGGACGCAACCGGGACAGGGGAAGCTTTCTTT,CASSLDATGTGEAFF
TRBV5-8,TRBJ1-2,14,.,TGTGCCAGCAGCTTGGGTCGGCGGGTAAAGGGCTACACCTTC,CASSLGRRVKGYTF
TRBV19,TRBJ2-7,13,.,TGTGCCACCGAGGGACACCCCTCCTACGAGCAGTACTTC,CATEGHPSYEQYF
TRBV7-9,TRBJ1-5,18,TRBD1,TGTGCCAGCAGCCCGGGACAGGGAGGAGTTTATAGCAATCAGCCCCAGCATTTT,CASSPGQGGVYSNQPQHF
TRBV20-1,TRBJ1-1,11,.,TGCAGTGCTAACAGGGCTACTGAAGCTTTCTTT,CSANRATEAFF
TRBV7-9,TRBJ2-3,13,.,TGTGCCAGCAGCTTAGCGCCTAGGGATACGCAGTATTTT,CASSLAPRDTQYF
TRBV3-1/TRBV3-2,TRBJ2-1,16,TRBD2,TGTGCCAGCAGTCCTAGTCTAGCGGGGGTTTACAATGAGCAGTTCTTC,CASSPSLAGVYNEQFF
TRBV3-1/TRBV3-2,TRBJ2-1,16,.,TGTGCCAGCAGCCAAGTACCTAGCATCGACTACAATGAGCAGTTCTTC,CASSQVPSIDYNEQFF
TRBV18,TRBJ1-5,15,.,TGTGCCAGCTCACCACCGGGGGCGGGCAATCAGCCCCAGCATTTT,CASSPPGAGNQPQHF
TRBV6-5,TRBJ1-2,11,TRBD1,TGTGCCAGGTGGACAGGGGCTGGCTACACCTTC,CARWTGAGYTF
TRBV6-5,TRBJ2-7,13,TRBD1,TGTGCCAGCAGCGGACAGGGGATCCACGAGCAGTACTTC,CASSGQGIHEQYF
TRBV29-1,TRBJ2-5,16,TRBD1,TGCAGCGTGACCGGGACAGGGAAACTCTTTCAAGAGACCCAGTACTTC,CSVTGTGKLFQETQYF
TRBV6-5,TRBJ1-3,14,.,TGTGCCAGCGGGGACACGTACTCTGGAAACACCATATATTTT,CASGDTYSGNTIYF
TRBV2,TRBJ1-5,15,.,TGTGCCAGCAAATCTGGAGACAGAATCAATCAGCCCCAGCATTTT,CASKSGDRINQPQHF
TRBV7-2,TRBJ2-7,14,.,TGTGCCAGCAGTTTGACAGGTGATTCCTACGAGCAGTACTTC,CASSLTGDSYEQYF
TRBV4-1,TRBJ2-6,17,.,TGCGCCAGCAGCCTATGGCAGGGCGGCTCTGGGGCCAACGTCCTGACTTTC,CASSLWQGGSGANVLTF
TRBV5-1,TRBJ1-3,15,.,TGCGCCAGCAGCTTGGGGGGAGCCCCTGGAAACACCATATATTTT,CASSLGGAPGNTIYF
TRBV3-1/TRBV3-2,TRBJ2-7,11,.,TGTGCCAGCAGCGCGGGCCTCGAGCAGTACTTC,CASSAGLEQYF
TRBV3-1/TRBV3-2,TRBJ2-3,14,.,TGTGCCAGCAGCCAGTGGACTAGCACAGATACGCAGTATTTT,CASSQWTSTDTQYF
TRBV2,TRBJ1-2,14,.,TGTGCCAGCAGTGAAAGGAGCAGGGGAAATGGCTACACCTTC,CASSERSRGNGYTF